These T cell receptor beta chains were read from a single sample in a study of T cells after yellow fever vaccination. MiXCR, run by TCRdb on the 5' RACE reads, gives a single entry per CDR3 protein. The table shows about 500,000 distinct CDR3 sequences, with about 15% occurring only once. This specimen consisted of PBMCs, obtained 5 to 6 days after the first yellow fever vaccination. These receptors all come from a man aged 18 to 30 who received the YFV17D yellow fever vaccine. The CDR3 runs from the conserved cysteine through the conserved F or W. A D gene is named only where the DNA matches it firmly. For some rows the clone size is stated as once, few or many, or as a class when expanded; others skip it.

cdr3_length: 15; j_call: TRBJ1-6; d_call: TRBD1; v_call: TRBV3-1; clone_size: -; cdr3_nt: TGTGCCAGCAGCCAAACCGCGACAGGGGGATCACCCCTCCACTTT; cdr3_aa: CASSQTATGGSPLHF
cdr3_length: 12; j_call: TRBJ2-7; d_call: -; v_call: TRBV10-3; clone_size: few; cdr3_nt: TGTGCCATCAGTGTCACGAACTACGAGCAGTACTTC; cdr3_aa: CAISVTNYEQYF
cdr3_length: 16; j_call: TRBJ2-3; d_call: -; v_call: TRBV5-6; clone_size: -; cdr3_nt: TGTGCCAGCAGCTTGGAAGGGGTTCGTAACACAGATACGCAGTATTTT; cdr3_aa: CASSLEGVRNTDTQYF
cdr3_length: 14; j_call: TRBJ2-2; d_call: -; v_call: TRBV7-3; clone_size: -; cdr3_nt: TGTGCCAGCAGCTTAACCCTAAACACCGGGGAGCTGTTTTTT; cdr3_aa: CASSLTLNTGELFF
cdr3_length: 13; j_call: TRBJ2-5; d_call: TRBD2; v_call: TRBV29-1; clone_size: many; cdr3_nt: TGCAGCGTTGACAATATAGCGGGAGAGACCCAGTACTTC; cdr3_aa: CSVDNIAGETQYF
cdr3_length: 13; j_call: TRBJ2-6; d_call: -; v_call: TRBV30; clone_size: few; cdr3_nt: TGTGCCTGGACGGGGCTCGGGGCCAACGTCCTGACTTTC; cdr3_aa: CAWTGLGANVLTF
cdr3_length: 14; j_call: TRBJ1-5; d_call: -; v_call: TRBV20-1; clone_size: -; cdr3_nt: TGCAGTGCTAGCTTGGGGGTTGACAATCAGCCCCAGCATTTT; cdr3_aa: CSASLGVDNQPQHF
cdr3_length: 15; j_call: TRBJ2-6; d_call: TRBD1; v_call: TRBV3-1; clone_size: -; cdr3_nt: TGTGCCAGCAGCCAGACAGGGACAGGGGCCAACGTCCTGACTTTC; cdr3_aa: CASSQTGTGANVLTF
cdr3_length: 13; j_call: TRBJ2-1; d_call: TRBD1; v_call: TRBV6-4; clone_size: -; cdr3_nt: TGTGCCAGCAGCAAATTCAACAGGGGTGAGCAGTTCTTC; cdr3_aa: CASSKFNRGEQFF
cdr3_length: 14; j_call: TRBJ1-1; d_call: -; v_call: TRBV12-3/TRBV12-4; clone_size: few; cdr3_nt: TGTGCCAGCAGTTTGAGACACCGGAACACTGAAGCTTTCTTT; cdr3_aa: CASSLRHRNTEAFF
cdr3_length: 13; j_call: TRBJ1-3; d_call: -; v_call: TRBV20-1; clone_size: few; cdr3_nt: TGCAGTGCTAGAAACGGGTACCGAAACACCATATATTTT; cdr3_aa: CSARNGYRNTIYF
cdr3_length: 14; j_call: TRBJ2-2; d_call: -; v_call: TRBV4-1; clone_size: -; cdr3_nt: TGCGCCAGCAGCAAGACAGCGAACACCGGGGAGCTGTTTTTT; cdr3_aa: CASSKTANTGELFF
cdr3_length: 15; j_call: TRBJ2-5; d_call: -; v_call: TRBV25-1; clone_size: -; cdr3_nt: TGTGCCAGCAGTTTCACAGGGAGCGCCCGGGAGACCCAGTACTTC; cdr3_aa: CASSFTGSARETQYF
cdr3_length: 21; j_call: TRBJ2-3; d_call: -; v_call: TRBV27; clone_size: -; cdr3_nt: TGTGCCAGCAGTTTATCGGGGGCAGACCCCCGTTTGGGGGACGGCACAGATACGCAGTATTTT; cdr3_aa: CASSLSGADPRLGDGTDTQYF
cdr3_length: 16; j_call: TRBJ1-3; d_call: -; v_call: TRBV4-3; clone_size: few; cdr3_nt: TGCGCCAGCAGCCATTCCGGGACAAATTCTGGAAACACCATATATTTT; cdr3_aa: CASSHSGTNSGNTIYF
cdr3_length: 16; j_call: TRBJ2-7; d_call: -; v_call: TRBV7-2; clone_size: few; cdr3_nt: TGTGCCAGCAGCTCCCCAGGGGGGGCCAATCCGTACGAGCAGTACTTC; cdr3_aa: CASSSPGGANPYEQYF
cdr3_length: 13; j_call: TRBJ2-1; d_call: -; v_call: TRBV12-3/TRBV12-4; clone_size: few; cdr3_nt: TGTGCCAGCAGGGTGTGGGGGGCCGATGAGCAGTTCTTC; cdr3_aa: CASRVWGADEQFF
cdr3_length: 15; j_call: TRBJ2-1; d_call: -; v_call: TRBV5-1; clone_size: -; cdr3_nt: TGCGCCAGCAGCTCTCTTCGTGGCGGGGACAATGAGCAGTTCTTC; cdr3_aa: CASSSLRGGDNEQFF
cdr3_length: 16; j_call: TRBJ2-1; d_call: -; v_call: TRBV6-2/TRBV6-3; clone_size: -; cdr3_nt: TGTGCCAGCAGTTACGATGGCCTAGAATCCTACAATGAGCAGTTCTTC; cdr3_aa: CASSYDGLESYNEQFF
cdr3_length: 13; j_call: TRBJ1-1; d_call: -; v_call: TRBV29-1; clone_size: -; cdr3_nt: TGCAGCGTTGGAAAATCACGGGACACTGAAGCTTTCTTT; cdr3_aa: CSVGKSRDTEAFF
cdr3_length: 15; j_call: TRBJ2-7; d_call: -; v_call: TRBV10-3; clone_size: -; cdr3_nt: TGTGCCATCAGTGAGTCGAAGGGACTCTCCTACGAGCAGTACTTC; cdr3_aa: CAISESKGLSYEQYF
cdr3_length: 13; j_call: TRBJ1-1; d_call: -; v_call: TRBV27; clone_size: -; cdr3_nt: TGTGCCAGTTTAGGGGGTCTCGACACTGAAGCTTTCTTT; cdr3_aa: CASLGGLDTEAFF
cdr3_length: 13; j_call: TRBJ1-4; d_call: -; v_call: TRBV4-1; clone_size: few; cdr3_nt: TGCGCCAGCAGTCCCTTCGACAGGGAAAAACTGTTTTTT; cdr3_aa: CASSPFDREKLFF
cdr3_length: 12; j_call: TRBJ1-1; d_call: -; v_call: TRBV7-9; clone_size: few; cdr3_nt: TGTGCCAGCAGCCCGCAGGGTGACCAAGCTTTCTTT; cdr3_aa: CASSPQGDQAFF
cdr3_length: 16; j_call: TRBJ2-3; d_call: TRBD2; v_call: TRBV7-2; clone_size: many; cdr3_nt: TGTGCCAGCAGCGGGTCGAAGGAGCGGGGATTAGATACGCAGTATTTT; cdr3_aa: CASSGSKERGLDTQYF
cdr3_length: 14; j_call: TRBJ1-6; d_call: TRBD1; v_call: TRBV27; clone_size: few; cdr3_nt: TGTGCCAGCGGCAGGGACAGGGGTGCTTCACCCCTCCACTTT; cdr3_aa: CASGRDRGASPLHF
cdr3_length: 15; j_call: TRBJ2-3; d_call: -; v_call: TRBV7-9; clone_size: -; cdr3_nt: TGTGCCAGCAGCGCCCGGGACGGTGACACAGATACGCAGTATTTT; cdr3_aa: CASSARDGDTDTQYF
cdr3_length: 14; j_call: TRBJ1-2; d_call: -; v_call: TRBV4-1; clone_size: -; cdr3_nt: TGCGCCAGCAGCCAGGGGCCAGGGAGGGACGGCTACACCTTC; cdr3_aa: CASSQGPGRDGYTF
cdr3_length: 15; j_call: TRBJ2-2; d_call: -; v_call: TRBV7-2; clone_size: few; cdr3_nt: TGTGCCAGCAGCCACCTGGGGCGGAACACCGGGGAGCTGTTTTTT; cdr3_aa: CASSHLGRNTGELFF